A selection of T cell receptor beta chains follows, all from one sample in a study of blood T cell repertoires in COVID-19. Generated by immunoSEQ multiplex PCR, the TCRdb table keeps only in-frame clones and is missing some. The table shows some 120,000 clones, with 86% occurring only once. Sequenced: peripheral blood. These receptors originate from a woman aged 45 to 65 who had recovered from COVID-19. Both conserved end residues are part of each CDR3. A D gene is named only where the DNA matches it firmly. Expanded clones are given a class, and other clones once, few, many or no size at all.

size: NA; V: TRBV5-1; D: NA; J: TRBJ1-6; DNA: TGCGCCAGCAGTTGGGACTTCTCAAGGAATTCACCCCTCCACTTT; CDR3: CASSWDFSRNSPLHF
size: once; V: TRBV7-3; D: NA; J: TRBJ2-7; DNA: TGTGCCAGCAGCCCCAGCGCGGACGGGGGCTACGAGCAGTACTTC; CDR3: CASSPSADGGYEQYF
size: NA; V: TRBV6-1; D: NA; J: TRBJ2-7; DNA: TGTGCCAGCAGTGCCCAGGACAGCTCCTACTCCTACGAGCAGTACTTC; CDR3: CASSAQDSSYSYEQYF
size: few; V: TRBV30; D: NA; J: TRBJ1-1; DNA: TGTGCCTGGAAGAGGGCATCTACTGAAGCTTTCTTT; CDR3: CAWKRASTEAFF
size: NA; V: TRBV5-1; D: TRBD1; J: TRBJ2-3; DNA: TGCGCCAGCAGCTTGGAAGCAGGGGGCGGGCGGACAGATACGCAGTATTTT; CDR3: CASSLEAGGGRTDTQYF
size: once; V: TRBV7-2; D: TRBD2; J: TRBJ2-7; DNA: TGTGCCAGCAGCTTAGCGTTCGGGGGGGCCTACGAGCAGTACTTC; CDR3: CASSLAFGGAYEQYF
size: once; V: TRBV30; D: NA; J: TRBJ2-2; DNA: TGTGCCTGGAGTCACCTGGGGGCGAGGACCGGGGAGCTGTTTTTT; CDR3: CAWSHLGARTGELFF
size: NA; V: TRBV3-1/TRBV3-2; D: NA; J: TRBJ1-2; DNA: TGTGCCAGCAGCCATCTCTATGGCTACACCTTC; CDR3: CASSHLYGYTF
size: NA; V: TRBV2; D: TRBD2; J: TRBJ2-5; DNA: TGTGCCAGCAGTGGTCTGGCGGGGGTAGGCCAAGAGACCCAGTACTTC; CDR3: CASSGLAGVGQETQYF
size: NA; V: TRBV29-1; D: NA; J: TRBJ1-4; DNA: TGCAGCGTTGACAGAGCCCGGGGTGAAAAACTGTTTTTT; CDR3: CSVDRARGEKLFF
size: NA; V: TRBV27; D: NA; J: TRBJ1-2; DNA: TGTGCCAGCAGTCCGAAGGGGCCCCTCTATGGCTACACCTTC; CDR3: CASSPKGPLYGYTF
size: NA; V: TRBV11-2; D: TRBD1; J: TRBJ1-6; DNA: TGTGCCAGCAGCTTAGGGCAGGGGACAGGGACTGTTTCACCCCTCCACTTT; CDR3: CASSLGQGTGTVSPLHF
size: NA; V: TRBV6-2/TRBV6-3; D: TRBD1; J: TRBJ1-1; DNA: TGTGCCAGCAGTAGCCACAGGGGGGTTTTCTTT; CDR3: CASSSHRGVFF
size: NA; V: TRBV11-3; D: NA; J: TRBJ2-5; DNA: TGTGCCAGCAGCCGTCAAGAGACCCAGTACTTC; CDR3: CASSRQETQYF
size: NA; V: TRBV19; D: TRBD1; J: TRBJ1-2; DNA: TGTGCCAGTAGTAGTGACAGGGGGCGAACCTATGGCTACACCTTC; CDR3: CASSSDRGRTYGYTF
size: NA; V: TRBV2; D: NA; J: TRBJ1-5; DNA: TGTGCCAGCAGTGAAAGCCCCCAGCCCCAGCATTTT; CDR3: CASSESPQPQHF
size: NA; V: TRBV4-3; D: NA; J: TRBJ2-3; DNA: TGCGCCAGCAGCCAATATGGGACTACAACAGGGGATACGCAGTATTTT; CDR3: CASSQYGTTTGDTQYF
size: NA; V: TRBV27; D: TRBD2; J: TRBJ2-1; DNA: TGTGCCAGCAGTTTGACTAGCGCGGACTACAATGAGCAGTTCTTC; CDR3: CASSLTSADYNEQFF
size: NA; V: TRBV15; D: NA; J: TRBJ1-5; DNA: TGTGCCACTACCATGGATGGGGGCCCGGATCAGCCCCAGCATTTT; CDR3: CATTMDGGPDQPQHF
size: NA; V: TRBV9; D: NA; J: TRBJ1-1; DNA: TGTGCCAGCAGCGTAGAACCAGGGCCTTACTCTGAAGCTTTCTTT; CDR3: CASSVEPGPYSEAFF
size: NA; V: TRBV25-1; D: NA; J: TRBJ1-2; DNA: TGTGCCAGCAGCGAGGGTGGCGGCTACACCTTC; CDR3: CASSEGGGYTF
size: few; V: TRBV5-1; D: TRBD1; J: TRBJ2-7; DNA: TGCGCCAGCAGCTTGGCCACAGGGGCCACCTACGAGCAGTACTTC; CDR3: CASSLATGATYEQYF
size: NA; V: TRBV6-5; D: NA; J: TRBJ2-7; DNA: TGTGCCAGCAGTTATTCAGGGGCCTACGAGCAGTACTTC; CDR3: CASSYSGAYEQYF
size: NA; V: TRBV9; D: NA; J: TRBJ2-4; DNA: TGTGCCAGCAGCGTAGGGGGAGTAGCCAAAAACATTCAGTACTTC; CDR3: CASSVGGVAKNIQYF
size: NA; V: TRBV18; D: NA; J: TRBJ2-5; DNA: TGTGCCAGCTCCCAGGGATTCCAAGAGACCCAGTACTTC; CDR3: CASSQGFQETQYF
size: NA; V: TRBV4-1; D: NA; J: TRBJ1-3; DNA: TGCGCCAGCAGCCAATTTCAGGGTTTGCGAAACACCATATATTTT; CDR3: CASSQFQGLRNTIYF
size: NA; V: TRBV7-2; D: TRBD1; J: TRBJ2-2; DNA: TGTGCCAGCAGCTTGGGTCCGTCTTCCGGGACAGGGATCACCGGGGAGCTGTTTTTT; CDR3: CASSLGPSSGTGITGELFF
size: NA; V: TRBV10-1; D: NA; J: TRBJ2-3; DNA: TGCGCCAGCAGTGGGGCTAATACGCAGTATTTT; CDR3: CASSGANTQYF
size: NA; V: TRBV11-2; D: NA; J: TRBJ2-5; DNA: TGTGCCAGCACCAGAGGAGAGACCCAGTACTTC; CDR3: CASTRGETQYF
size: NA; V: TRBV7-6; D: NA; J: TRBJ2-7; DNA: TGTGCCAGCAGCTCTGCGGACAGACCCTACGAGCAGTACTTC; CDR3: CASSSADRPYEQYF
size: NA; V: TRBV18; D: TRBD1; J: TRBJ1-2; DNA: TGTGCCAGCTCACCAGGGACAGGGGGCGGAACTAACTATGGCTACACCTTC; CDR3: CASSPGTGGGTNYGYTF
size: NA; V: TRBV10-3; D: TRBD2; J: TRBJ2-2; DNA: TGTGCCATCAGTGAAGTCGAAGCGGGGGATACCGGGGAGCTGTTTTTT; CDR3: CAISEVEAGDTGELFF
size: NA; V: TRBV25-1; D: NA; J: TRBJ1-2; DNA: TGTGCCAGCAGTGAATTCCGGGGGGTAGAATATGGCTACACCTTC; CDR3: CASSEFRGVEYGYTF
size: NA; V: TRBV11-2; D: TRBD1; J: TRBJ2-7; DNA: TGTGCCAGCAGCTTAGGAGGGACAGCCCTAAGCTACGAGCAGTACTTC; CDR3: CASSLGGTALSYEQYF
size: NA; V: TRBV9; D: NA; J: TRBJ1-2; DNA: TGTGCCAGCAGCCCCAGCGGGGGCTATGGCTACACCTTC; CDR3: CASSPSGGYGYTF
size: NA; V: TRBV7-8; D: TRBD2; J: TRBJ2-2; DNA: TGTGCCAGCAGCTCACAACGAAGGACTAGCGGGGTTACCGGGGAGCTGTTTTTT; CDR3: CASSSQRRTSGVTGELFF